This note documents a single T cell receptor beta chain sequence. Its matching antigen is unknown. These data belong to a study of monozygotic twins with inflammatory bowel disease. Study results and limitations: Researchers reported no repertoire similarity difference between concordant and discordant twins, possibly from limited power. Treatment differences in immunosuppression may have added variability to the repertoires of patients.

There are 14 residues in the CDR3. Germline assignment: CDR1 SGHRS and CDR2 YFSETQ. Each donor supplied about 2.4 ml of blood. The total RNA came straight from whole blood, and T cells were not sorted beforehand. TCRdb processed the 5' RACE reads again and assigns one entry to each CDR3 protein, with no DNA. The listing records about 380,000 distinct CDR3 sequences. The source is a human donor with ulcerative colitis or Crohn's disease, or a healthy co-twin of an affected twin (not recorded which). The chain joins TRBV5-1 to TRBJ2-1; with no DNA, the TCRdb D assignment of TRBD1 cannot be verified. Sequenced: blood. The CDR3 sequence is CASKGTNKHNEQFF.